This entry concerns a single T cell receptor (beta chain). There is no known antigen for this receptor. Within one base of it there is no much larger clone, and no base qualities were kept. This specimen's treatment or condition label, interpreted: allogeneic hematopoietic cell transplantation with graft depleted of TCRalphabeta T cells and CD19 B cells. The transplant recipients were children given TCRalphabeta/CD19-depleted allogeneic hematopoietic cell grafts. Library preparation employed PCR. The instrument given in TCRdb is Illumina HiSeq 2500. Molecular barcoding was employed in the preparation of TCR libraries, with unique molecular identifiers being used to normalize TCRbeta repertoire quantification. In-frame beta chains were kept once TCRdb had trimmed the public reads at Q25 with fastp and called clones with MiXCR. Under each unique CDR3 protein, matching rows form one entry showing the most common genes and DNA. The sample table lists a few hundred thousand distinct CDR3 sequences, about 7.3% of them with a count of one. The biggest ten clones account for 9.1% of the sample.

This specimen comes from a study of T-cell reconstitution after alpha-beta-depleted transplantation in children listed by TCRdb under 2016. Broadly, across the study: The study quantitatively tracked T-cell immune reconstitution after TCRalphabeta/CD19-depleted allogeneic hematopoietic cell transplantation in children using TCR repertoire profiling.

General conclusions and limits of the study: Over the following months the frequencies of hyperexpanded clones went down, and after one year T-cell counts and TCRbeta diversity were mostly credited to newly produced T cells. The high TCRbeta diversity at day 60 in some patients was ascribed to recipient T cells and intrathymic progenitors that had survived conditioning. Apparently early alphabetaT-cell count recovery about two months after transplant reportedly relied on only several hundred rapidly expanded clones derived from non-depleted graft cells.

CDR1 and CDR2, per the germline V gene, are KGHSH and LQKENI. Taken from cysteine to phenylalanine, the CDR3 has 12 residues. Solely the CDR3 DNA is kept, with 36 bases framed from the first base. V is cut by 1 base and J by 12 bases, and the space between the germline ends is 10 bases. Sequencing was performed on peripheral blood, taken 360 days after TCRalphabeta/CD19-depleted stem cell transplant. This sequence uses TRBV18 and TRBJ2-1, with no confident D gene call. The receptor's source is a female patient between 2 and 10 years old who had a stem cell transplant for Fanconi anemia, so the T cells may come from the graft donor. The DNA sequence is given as TGTGCCAGCTCACCACAGGAATTGGTGCAGTTCTTC. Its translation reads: CASSPQELVQFF.